A selection of T cell receptor beta chains follows, all from one sample in a study of T cells in Graves' hyperthyroidism and ophthalmopathy. TCRdb recomputed calls from the multiplex PCR reads with MiXCR, one row per CDR3 protein. The top ten hold 10% to 13% of the sample, which has 25,000 to 30,000 distinct CDR3 sequences, roughly 45% seen once. Sequenced input: blood. These receptors originate from a woman in her 30s with Graves' hyperthyroidism. CDR3s leave out the opening cysteine and the closing phenylalanine or tryptophan.

TRBV24-1 | ATSDTTLTQGANYNEQF
TRBV4-1 | ASSLAGANYEQY
TRBV28 | ASTTGLVSPLH
TRBV9 | ASSVGELF
TRBV5-5 | ASSSGTAYEQY
TRBV28 | ASSLMGGTEAF
TRBV7-2 | ASSLFGSGTSGKRAYNEQF
TRBV4-2 | ASSQVLNQPQH
TRBV9 | ASSGRLAPSYEQY
TRBV20-1 | GGPGQSSYEQY
TRBV7-3 | ASSHAGGLKSYT
TRBV5-4 | ASSLAFIETQY
TRBV19 | ASSARLAGAYNEQF
TRBV6-6 | ASTGDSNYEQY
TRBV29-1 | SARFVSSYEQY
TRBV2 | ASIPGAGGELF
TRBV28 | ASSAPGVGNTIY
TRBV2 | ASSEVGVSGGYT
TRBV4-1 | ASSRGLAGGVAKNIQY
TRBV10-3 | AISENPNRRYT
TRBV28 | ASTSGGQGLYGYT
TRBV6-5 | ASSPGRRLETQY
TRBV19 | ASSRRRSTDTQY